These T cell receptor beta chains were read from a single sample in a study of T cell changes during pregnancy in multiple sclerosis. Assay: immunoSEQ multiplex PCR; the TCRdb copy retains only in-frame clones and omits some. The data hold tens of thousands of clones, with roughly 88% observed a single time. The sequences come from peripheral blood, collected in the first trimester of pregnancy. Receptor source: a female donor with multiple sclerosis, enrolled in a pregnancy study. CDR3s include the opening cysteine and the closing phenylalanine or tryptophan. The order of the fields is J gene, clone size, D gene, V gene, CDR3 DNA, CDR3 protein. The D gene is left open where the match is weak. The size of a clone is reported for some rows only, either as once, few or many, or as a class for expanded clones.

j_call: TRBJ2-5; clone_size: NA; d_call: TRBD2; v_call: TRBV5-4; cdr3_nt: TGTGCCAGCAGCTCGGATAGCGGGAGGGCGGGAGAGACCCAGTACTTC; cdr3_aa: CASSSDSGRAGETQYF
j_call: TRBJ2-7; clone_size: NA; d_call: TRBD2; v_call: TRBV5-4; cdr3_nt: TGTGCCAGCAGCTTGGAACGCGGGAGCGGCTACGAGCAGTACTTC; cdr3_aa: CASSLERGSGYEQYF
j_call: TRBJ2-1; clone_size: NA; d_call: NA; v_call: TRBV2; cdr3_nt: TGTGCCAGCAGTGTCCGAATGGGGGGAGAGCAGTTCTTC; cdr3_aa: CASSVRMGGEQFF
j_call: TRBJ2-1; clone_size: few; d_call: TRBD1; v_call: TRBV7-3; cdr3_nt: TGTGCCAGCAGCCCTACCGGGACAGGGTCCCCTAGCTCCTACAATGAGCAGTTCTTC; cdr3_aa: CASSPTGTGSPSSYNEQFF
j_call: TRBJ2-5; clone_size: NA; d_call: TRBD2; v_call: TRBV9; cdr3_nt: TGTGCCAGCAGCGTAACGGGGACTAGCGATCAAGAGACCCAGTACTTC; cdr3_aa: CASSVTGTSDQETQYF
j_call: TRBJ2-5; clone_size: NA; d_call: NA; v_call: TRBV4-1; cdr3_nt: TGCGCCAGCAGCCAAGGCTCCGGCGGGATTGTTCAAGAGACCCAGTACTTC; cdr3_aa: CASSQGSGGIVQETQYF
j_call: TRBJ2-7; clone_size: NA; d_call: TRBD1; v_call: TRBV19; cdr3_nt: TGTGCCAGTAGTACGAGATCCGGGACAGGGGGCTACGAGCAGTACTTC; cdr3_aa: CASSTRSGTGGYEQYF
j_call: TRBJ2-3; clone_size: NA; d_call: TRBD1; v_call: TRBV10-3; cdr3_nt: TGTGCCATCAGTGGGGGACAGGGGACAGATACGCAGTATTTT; cdr3_aa: CAISGGQGTDTQYF
j_call: TRBJ2-2; clone_size: NA; d_call: TRBD1; v_call: TRBV19; cdr3_nt: TGTGCCAGTATCGAGGACAGGTGGGCCGGGGAGCTGTTTTTT; cdr3_aa: CASIEDRWAGELFF
j_call: TRBJ1-4; clone_size: NA; d_call: NA; v_call: TRBV30; cdr3_nt: TGTGCCTGGAGTGTGGGGCGATCAGTTAATGAAAAACTGTTTTTT; cdr3_aa: CAWSVGRSVNEKLFF
j_call: TRBJ2-7; clone_size: NA; d_call: TRBD1; v_call: TRBV5-1; cdr3_nt: TGCGCCAGCAGCCCCAGACAGGGAGCTTTCTACGAGCAGTACTTC; cdr3_aa: CASSPRQGAFYEQYF
j_call: TRBJ1-3; clone_size: NA; d_call: NA; v_call: TRBV10-3; cdr3_nt: TGTGCCATCGGGGGGATGTCTGGAAACACCATATATTTT; cdr3_aa: CAIGGMSGNTIYF
j_call: TRBJ2-3; clone_size: NA; d_call: NA; v_call: TRBV7-9; cdr3_nt: TGTGCCAGCAGCTTAGGGGCGGGTCCCACAGATACGCAGTATTTT; cdr3_aa: CASSLGAGPTDTQYF
j_call: TRBJ1-5; clone_size: NA; d_call: NA; v_call: TRBV19; cdr3_nt: TGTGCCAGTAGTATATACAGGGAGGGTAATCAGCCCCAGCATTTT; cdr3_aa: CASSIYREGNQPQHF
j_call: TRBJ1-4; clone_size: once; d_call: NA; v_call: TRBV13; cdr3_nt: TGTGCCAGCGGGTTAGCGGAAAAACTGTTTTTT; cdr3_aa: CASGLAEKLFF
j_call: TRBJ1-1; clone_size: NA; d_call: TRBD1; v_call: TRBV19; cdr3_nt: TGTGCCAGTACCACTAGGGACAGGGGGACTGAAGCTTTCTTT; cdr3_aa: CASTTRDRGTEAFF
j_call: TRBJ2-2; clone_size: NA; d_call: TRBD2; v_call: TRBV4-2; cdr3_nt: TGTGCCAGCTCTCCTTTAGGACTAGCGGAATCAACCGGGGAGCTGTTTTTT; cdr3_aa: CASSPLGLAESTGELFF
j_call: TRBJ2-1; clone_size: NA; d_call: NA; v_call: TRBV18; cdr3_nt: TGTGCCAGCTCACCAACTGACAGGAATGAGCAGTTCTTC; cdr3_aa: CASSPTDRNEQFF
j_call: TRBJ2-7; clone_size: NA; d_call: TRBD1; v_call: TRBV30; cdr3_nt: TGTGCCTGGACGTGGAGACAGGGGGTATCTGGCTACGAGCAGTACTTC; cdr3_aa: CAWTWRQGVSGYEQYF
j_call: TRBJ2-1; clone_size: NA; d_call: TRBD2; v_call: TRBV7-9; cdr3_nt: TGTGCCAGCAGCTTATTACTAGCGGGAGATAGGAATGAGCAGTTCTTC; cdr3_aa: CASSLLLAGDRNEQFF
j_call: TRBJ2-7; clone_size: NA; d_call: TRBD1; v_call: TRBV19; cdr3_nt: TGTGCCAGTAGAGACCGACAGGGGGCGGGATACGAGCAGTACTTC; cdr3_aa: CASRDRQGAGYEQYF
j_call: TRBJ2-6; clone_size: NA; d_call: NA; v_call: TRBV4-2; cdr3_nt: TGTGCCAGCAGCCAAGAGGACTCGCACTCTGGGGCCAACGTCCTGACTTTC; cdr3_aa: CASSQEDSHSGANVLTF
j_call: TRBJ1-1; clone_size: NA; d_call: TRBD1; v_call: TRBV6-4; cdr3_nt: TGTGCCAGCAGTGACTCGACTGGACAGGGGGCCGGAGGGGCTTTCTTT; cdr3_aa: CASSDSTGQGAGGAFF
j_call: TRBJ2-1; clone_size: NA; d_call: TRBD2; v_call: TRBV19; cdr3_nt: TGTGCCAGTAGTACCCTAGCGGGGCCTTCCTACAATGAGCAGTTCTTC; cdr3_aa: CASSTLAGPSYNEQFF
j_call: TRBJ2-3; clone_size: NA; d_call: NA; v_call: TRBV27; cdr3_nt: TGTGCCAGCAGTCCTTCGACTCTACCCACAGATACGCAGTATTTT; cdr3_aa: CASSPSTLPTDTQYF
j_call: TRBJ2-3; clone_size: NA; d_call: NA; v_call: TRBV1; cdr3_nt: TGCACCAGCAGCCAAGGACCGCGGCCTAGCACAGATACGCAGTATTTT; cdr3_aa: CTSSQGPRPSTDTQYF
j_call: TRBJ1-1; clone_size: NA; d_call: TRBD1; v_call: TRBV29-1; cdr3_nt: TGCAGCGTTGGGACAGGCGGAAACACTGAAGCTTTCTTT; cdr3_aa: CSVGTGGNTEAFF
j_call: TRBJ2-7; clone_size: NA; d_call: TRBD2; v_call: TRBV6-4; cdr3_nt: TGTGCCAGCAGTGACGAGGGAGGGGCCTTATCCTACGAGCAGTACTTC; cdr3_aa: CASSDEGGALSYEQYF
j_call: TRBJ2-1; clone_size: NA; d_call: NA; v_call: TRBV6-4; cdr3_nt: TGTGCCAGCAGTGACAGGGCGGGAACTACGGATGAGCAGTTCTTC; cdr3_aa: CASSDRAGTTDEQFF
j_call: TRBJ2-5; clone_size: NA; d_call: TRBD1; v_call: TRBV5-6; cdr3_nt: TGTGCCAGCAGTTCGACAGGGGGCGGAGAGACCCAGTACTTC; cdr3_aa: CASSSTGGGETQYF
j_call: TRBJ2-5; clone_size: few; d_call: NA; v_call: TRBV5-4; cdr3_nt: TGTGCCAGCAGCTTGGAACGGGATTCCACACAAGAGACCCAGTACTTC; cdr3_aa: CASSLERDSTQETQYF
j_call: TRBJ1-2; clone_size: NA; d_call: TRBD1; v_call: TRBV28; cdr3_nt: TGTGCCAGCAGACCAGGGGGCGCTTCATCGGCTCGATTC; cdr3_aa: CASRPGGASSARF
j_call: TRBJ2-1; clone_size: NA; d_call: TRBD2; v_call: TRBV4-2; cdr3_nt: TGTGCCAGCAGCCCCGGGGGACTAGCGGGAGGGTACAATGAGCAGTTCTTC; cdr3_aa: CASSPGGLAGGYNEQFF